The 31 T cell receptor beta chains given below trace back to one sample, sequenced in a study of T cells in Graves' hyperthyroidism and ophthalmopathy. Regions amplified from RNA transcripts were the TCR beta CDR3 regions. Initially, a first-round RT-PCR of the TCR CDR3 employed the HTBI primer set. TCRdb called the multiplex PCR reads again in MiXCR, with one record for every CDR3 protein. Of a few hundred thousand distinct CDR3 sequences listed, roughly 17% are singletons. Sequencing was done on a sample of blood. These receptors were collected from a woman aged 45 to 65 with Graves' hyperthyroidism.

As concerns this clonotype: A much larger clone lies one base from this, so it may be a read error. The V and J genes are TRBV7-3 and TRBJ2-2, with a possible D match to TRBD2 (5 bases). This CDR3 region has 14 residues. Germline V CDR1 and CDR2: SGHTA, FQGTGA. The CDR3 sequence is CASSLDRDTGELLF. The CDR3 DNA is TGTGCCAGCAGCCTGGACCGAGACACCGGGGAGCTGCTTTTT. Variable domain in full (rest from reference TRBV7-3 and TRBJ2-2): GAGVSQTPSNKVTEKGKYVELRCDPISGHTALYWYRQSLGQGPEFLIYFQGTGAADDSGLPNDRFFAVRPEGSVSTLKIQRTERGDSAVYLCASSLDRDTGELLFGEGSRLTVL.

This clonotype was recorded many times. The V call is TRBV5-1, the J call TRBJ1-4; no firm D call. Trimming pared 2 bases from V and 6 bases from J, leaving 11 bases between. The CDR3 is 14 residues long. Germline V lookup: CDR1 SGHRS, CDR2 YFSETQ. In DNA form, the CDR3 reads TGCGCCAGCAGCTTACGGACCGACCATGAAAAACTGTTTTTT. It codes for CASSLRTDHEKLFF. Full variable domain (missing parts from reference TRBV5-1 and TRBJ1-4): KAGVTQTPRYLIKTRGQQVTLSCSPISGHRSVSWYQQTPGQGLQFLFEYFSETQRNKGNFPGRFSGRQFSNSRSEMNVSTLELGDSALYLCASSLRTDHEKLFFGSGTQLSVL.

CDR3 nucleotides: TGCGCCAGCAGTGACCAGCTAACAAATGAGCAGTTCTTC. It encodes CASSDQLTNEQFF. This chain connects TRBV10-1 to TRBJ2-1; no clear D gene. The length of the CDR3 is 13 residues. The V gene lost 3 bases and the J gene lost 7 bases, with 10 bases spanning the gap. Germline V gene lookup returns CDR1 WNHNN and CDR2 SYGVQD (reference sequence).

This chain uses TRBV18 with TRBJ2-2; tentatively, D is TRBD2 (5 bases). The CDR3 runs to 13 residues. V was shortened by 3 bases and J by 5 bases, with 7 bases between the two germline ends. CDR1 and CDR2 from the germline V gene are KGHSH and LQKENI. The CDR3 sequence is CASSPWRTGELFF. The DNA of the CDR3 is TGTGCCAGCTCACCGTGGAGGACCGGGGAGCTGTTTTTT.

The table lists this clonotype with many counts. This sequence joins TRBV11-2 and TRBJ2-1, with no clear D. In germline, CDR1 is SGHAT, CDR2 FQNNGV. The CDR3 sequence is 14 residues long. Trimming took 3 bases from V and 8 from J, leaving 14 bases between them. CDR3 amino acids: CASSFWAVFDEQFF. In DNA form, the CDR3 reads TGTGCCAGCAGCTTTTGGGCGGTGTTCGATGAGCAGTTCTTC.

V and J are TRBV2 and TRBJ2-1; perhaps TRBD2 as D (5 bases). From germline, CDR1 is SNHLY and CDR2 FYNNEI. The CDR3 has 13 residues. Trimming removed 11 bases at V and 8 bases at J, with 19 bases between. The CDR3 coding sequence is TGTGCCTTCTACGGGAAGGGAATCGATGAGCAGTTCTTC. This translates into CAFYGKGIDEQFF.

Many counts were recorded for this clonotype. The chain couples TRBV7-2 to TRBJ2-7; D gene uncertain. This CDR3 contains 13 residues. Trimming stripped 5 bases from V and 3 bases from J, with 11 bases between. Germline CDR1 is SGHTA and CDR2 is FQGNSA. The CDR3 reads CASSKNSGYEQYF. The CDR3 DNA sequence: TGTGCCAGCAGCAAGAACTCAGGCTACGAGCAGTACTTC. The full variable domain, in which reference TRBV7-2 and TRBJ2-7 provide the parts outside the CDR3, is GAGVSQSPSNKVTEKGKDVELRCDPISGHTALYWYRQSLGQGLEFLIYFQGNSAPDKSGLPSDRFSAERTGGSVSTLTIQRTQQEDSAVYLCASSKNSGYEQYFGPGTRLTVT.

The genes are TRBV7-9 and TRBJ1-3; tentatively, D is TRBD1 (6 bases). Trimming cost V 5 bases and J 1 base, with 12 bases left between them. Germline CDR1 and CDR2: SEHNR and FQNEAQ (reference sequence). The CDR3 consists of 15 residues. In DNA form, the CDR3 reads TGTGCCAGCAGCCCCTTTGGACAGTCTGGAAACACCATATATTTT. It codes for CASSPFGQSGNTIYF.

V and J are TRBV15 and TRBJ2-5; TRBD1 agrees at 8 bases. Germline assignment: CDR1 LNHNV and CDR2 YYDKDF (reference sequence). The J segment lost 2 bases and the V segment lost 6 bases, leaving 14 bases of the junction unmatched. This CDR3 spans 17 amino acids. The CDR3 loop is CATRRERAGGDQETQYF. The CDR3 DNA is TGTGCCACCAGGAGGGAGCGGGCAGGGGGCGATCAAGAGACCCAGTACTTC.

In its sample, this clonotype was seen many times. The chain uses TRBV30 and TRBJ1-1, with D perhaps TRBD1 (5 bases). V shed 0 bases and J shed 1 base, with 12 bases lying between them. The germline V gene has CDR1 GTSNPN and CDR2 SVGIG (reference sequence). The CDR3 has 15 amino acids. The CDR3 nucleotides read TGTGCCTGGAGTGTATGGGGGTCAGAGAACACTGAAGCTTTCTTT. It specifies CAWSVWGSENTEAFF.

There are many counts of this clonotype. The rearrangement joins TRBV7-3 to TRBJ2-3, with TRBD1 matching over 9 bases. Germline V gives CDR1 SGHTA, CDR2 FQGTGA. The CDR3 covers 16 residues. J gave up 3 bases and V 5 bases, and 9 bases lay outside the gene matches. In nucleotides, the CDR3 is TGTGCCAGCAGCCCTTACCGGGACAGGGCTACAGATACGCAGTATTTT. It is translated as CASSPYRDRATDTQYF.

The sample holds many counts of this clonotype. The chain links TRBV24-1 to TRBJ2-5; perhaps TRBD1 as D (6 bases). Trimming removed 2 bases at V and 5 bases at J, with 17 bases between. This CDR3 is 16 amino acids long. Per the germline V gene, CDR1 is KGHDR and CDR2 is SFDVKD. The DNA for the CDR3 is TGTGCCACCAGTGATTCCTCGGCCGACAGGCGGGAGACCCAGTACTTC. Translated, it gives CATSDSSADRRETQYF.

As regards this clonotype: Given a much more abundant clone one base away, this may be a read error. The CDR3 nucleotides read TGTGCCAGCGGTCCCGATGGGGGGGGGGCTTATGAGCAGTTCTTC. Protein sequence: CASGPDGGGAYEQFF. This chain connects TRBV6-1 to TRBJ2-1, with D possibly being TRBD2 (7 bases). V lost 8 bases and J 8 bases, leaving 22 bases between the germline ends. Germline assignment: CDR1 MNHNS and CDR2 SASEGT. The CDR3 is 15 residues long.

This clonotype was found many times. This chain connects TRBV2 to TRBJ2-5, with 9 bases that match TRBD1. The CDR3 is 18 residues long. The J segment lost 2 bases and the V segment lost 5 bases, leaving 15 bases of the junction unmatched. CDR1 is SNHLY, CDR2 FYNNEI, per germline. DNA for the CDR3: TGTGCCAGCAGTATCACAGGGGGCCTAACCCGCCAACAAGAGACCCAGTACTTC. Translated, it gives CASSITGGLTRQQETQYF.

This clonotype came up many times. The rearrangement links TRBV11-2 to TRBJ1-2; D might be TRBD1 (5 bases). Trimming removed 4 bases at V and 0 bases at J, with 9 bases between. The CDR3 length is 14 residues. Looked up from germline, CDR1 is SGHAT and CDR2 is FQNNGV. In nucleotides, the CDR3 is TGTGCCAGCAGCTCCTTGACAGCTAACTATGGCTACACCTTC. Protein product: CASSSLTANYGYTF.

This rearrangement joins TRBV2 to TRBJ2-7; D is perhaps TRBD1 or TRBD2 (6 bases each). The V and J ends lost 6 bases and 4 bases respectively, with 19 bases between them. Germline V gene data show CDR1 as SNHLY and CDR2 as FYNNEI. CDR3 length: 15 residues. This CDR3 reads CASSDRSGDSYEQYF. The DNA for the CDR3 is TGTGCCAGCAGCGACCGTTCAGGGGACTCTTACGAGCAGTACTTC. Full variable domain (missing parts from reference TRBV2 and TRBJ2-7): EPEVTQTPSHQVTQMGQEVILRCVPISNHLYFYWYRQILGQKVEFLVSFYNNEISEKSEIFDDQFSVERPDGSNFTLKIRSTKLEDSAMYFCASSDRSGDSYEQYFGPGTRLTVT.

This clonotype came up many times. The gene calls are TRBV3-1 and TRBJ1-1; no clear D. V was shortened by 4 bases and J by 0 bases, with 9 bases between the two germline ends. The CDR3 consists of 14 residues. In germline, CDR1 is LGHDT, CDR2 YNNKEL (reference sequence). The CDR3 sequence is CASSPRSVNTEAFF. For the CDR3, the DNA is TGTGCCAGCAGCCCAAGGTCAGTGAACACTGAAGCTTTCTTT.

The chain employs TRBV30 and TRBJ1-5; D is ambiguous. V was cut by 0 bases and J by 11 bases, with 20 bases left in between. Germline V gene sequence: CDR1 GTSNPN, CDR2 SVGIG (reference sequence). The CDR3 sequence is 15 residues long. CDR3 bases: TGTGCCTGGAGTGTACCCGGACGGCGAGCGGTAGCCCAGCATTTT. It encodes CAWSVPGRRAVAQHF.

This chain links TRBV4-2 with TRBJ2-7; TRBD2 matches 8 bases. Germline V lookup: CDR1 LGHNA, CDR2 YNFKEQ. The length of the CDR3 is 14 residues. Trimming took 3 bases from V and 1 from J; bases not matched to a gene: 2. The CDR3 DNA reads TGTGCCAGCAGCCAGGCTAGCGGGTCCTACGAGCAGTACTTC. This gives the protein CASSQASGSYEQYF.

This clonotype was counted ten times or more. The V and J genes are TRBV7-9 and TRBJ2-3; D is ambiguous. V dropped 3 bases and J dropped 5 bases, with 15 bases sitting between them. The CDR3 totals 15 residues. Per germline, CDR1 SEHNR and CDR2 FQNEAQ (reference sequence). The CDR3 loop reads CASSFMGMGEDTQYF. The CDR3 region has the DNA TGTGCCAGCAGCTTCATGGGGATGGGTGAAGATACGCAGTATTTT.

This chain joins TRBV3-1 and TRBJ2-7, with TRBD2 as a possible D gene (5 bases). V dropped 0 bases and J dropped 0 bases, with 15 bases sitting between them. This CDR3 spans 17 amino acids. CDR1 LGHDT and CDR2 YNNKEL come from the germline V gene (reference sequence). CDR3 sequence (DNA): TGTGCCAGCAGCCAAGACCCCTCGTCGGGGTTCTCCTACGAGCAGTACTTC. Its translation is CASSQDPSSGFSYEQYF.

This clonotype was observed at least ten times. The rearrangement joins TRBV13 to TRBJ1-5, with D possibly being TRBD1 (5 bases). The germline gives CDR1 PRHDT, CDR2 FYEKMQ (reference sequence). The CDR3 contains 12 residues. V lost 4 bases, J lost 4 bases, and 5 bases lay in between. Here the CDR3 reads CASSSGNQPQHF. Here the CDR3 DNA reads TGTGCCAGCAGCTCAGGGAATCAGCCCCAGCATTTT.

This clonotype was recorded many times. The chain joins TRBV6-6 to TRBJ1-1, with D uncertain. The length of the CDR3 is 12 residues. V shed 2 bases and J shed 7 bases, with 8 bases lying between them. Germline CDR1 MNHNY, CDR2 SVGAGI (reference sequence). As DNA, the CDR3 is TGTGCCAGCAGTTACATAGGGAATGAAGCTTTCTTT. Translation: CASSYIGNEAFF.

This clonotype appeared a few times. The chain has TRBV5-1 and TRBJ1-2; 10 bases are shared with TRBD1. V lost 0 bases and J lost 4; bases outside the gene matches: 3. The length of the CDR3 is 15 residues. CDR1 is SGHRS, CDR2 YFSETQ, per germline. DNA of the CDR3: TGCGCCAGCAGCTTGGGACAGGGGGCATTCTATGGCTACACCTTC. As protein: CASSLGQGAFYGYTF.

This clonotype turned up a few times. The chain links TRBV5-1 to TRBJ2-7; 9 bases agree with TRBD1. V dropped 5 bases and J dropped 2; count of bases not matched to a gene: 8. Germline V gene lookup returns CDR1 SGHRS and CDR2 YFSETQ. The CDR3 runs to 15 residues. The CDR3 sequence: CASSLDRGSTYEQYF. For the CDR3, the DNA is TGCGCCAGCAGTCTTGACAGGGGGTCTACCTACGAGCAGTACTTC.

This clonotype occurred many times. The genes are TRBV12-3 or TRBV12-4 and TRBJ1-2, with D possibly matching TRBD1 (6 bases). The CDR3 has 13 amino acids. The V end was cut by 8 bases, the J end by 4 bases, with 14 bases between. The CDR3 DNA reads as TGTGCCAGCCGCGCTGGACAGACCTATGGCTACACCTTC. Translated, it gives CASRAGQTYGYTF.

In this sample, this clonotype turned up many times. This chain uses TRBV2 with TRBJ2-4; maybe TRBD1 (5 bases). This CDR3 is built from 13 residues. V gave up 8 bases and J gave up 0 bases, with 8 bases separating them. Germline V CDR1 and CDR2: SNHLY, FYNNEI. CDR3 bases: TGTGCCAGCTTAGGGGAAGCCAAAAACATTCAGTACTTC. Protein sequence: CASLGEAKNIQYF.

This clonotype was detected many times. The V and J genes are TRBV28 and TRBJ2-4; no reliable D call. Looked up from germline, CDR1 is MDHEN and CDR2 is SYDVKM. V gave up 3 bases and J gave up 0 bases, with 18 bases separating them. CDR3 size: 18 residues. CDR3 in amino acids: CASSFEPGDRTAKNIQYF. The CDR3 coding sequence is TGTGCCAGCAGTTTTGAGCCTGGCGATCGTACAGCCAAAAACATTCAGTACTTC.

The chain is built from TRBV29-1 and TRBJ2-7; D not resolved. The CDR3 runs to 12 residues. The germline V and J ends were trimmed by 2 bases and 4 bases, with 9 bases remaining between them. Germline V gene sequence: CDR1 SQVTM, CDR2 ANQGSEA. The CDR3 loop reads CSVELDAYEQYF. The CDR3 DNA is TGCAGCGTTGAACTAGACGCTTACGAGCAGTACTTC.

The V gene is TRBV2, the J gene TRBJ2-1, with TRBD2 matching 15 bases. Germline V gene lookup returns CDR1 SNHLY and CDR2 FYNNEI. The CDR3 runs 18 residues. J was trimmed by 2 bases and V by 7 bases; bases with no gene match: 9. The CDR3 protein is CASTWGTSGRSPYNEQFF. The CDR3 DNA is TGTGCCAGCACGTGGGGGACTAGCGGGAGGAGTCCCTACAATGAGCAGTTCTTC. Together with reference TRBV2 and TRBJ2-1, the CDR3 gives the full variable domain: EPEVTQTPSHQVTQMGQEVILRCVPISNHLYFYWYRQILGQKVEFLVSFYNNEISEKSEIFDDQFSVERPDGSNFTLKIRSTKLEDSAMYFCASTWGTSGRSPYNEQFFGPGTRLTVL.

The J gene is TRBJ2-2, the V gene TRBV29-1; D is possibly TRBD2 (6 bases). The germline V and J ends were trimmed by 7 bases and 2 bases, with 14 bases remaining between them. Per the germline V gene, CDR1 is SQVTM and CDR2 is ANQGSEA. The CDR3 is 14 residues long. The CDR3 protein is CSGGREDNTGELFF. Here the CDR3 DNA reads TGCAGCGGTGGGCGGGAAGACAACACCGGGGAGCTGTTTTTT.